A single sample is the source of the 27 T cell receptor beta chains below, sequenced in a study of CD8 T cells in ankylosing spondylitis. TCRdb fed the 5' RACE reads into MiXCR, producing one record per CDR3 protein. The sample comprises around 250,000 distinct CDR3 sequences, over 15% of which are singletons, and more than 25% rests with the top ten. What was sequenced was blood, either unsorted or a sorted T cell fraction (not recorded which). The receptors derive from a male donor with ankylosing spondylitis or in good health (not recorded which).

A few counts support this clonotype. The V and J genes are TRBV10-3 and TRBJ1-4, with a possible D match to TRBD1 (6 bases). Per the germline V gene, CDR1 is ENHRY and CDR2 is SYGVKD. Trimming left V 5 bases short and J 0 bases short, with 16 bases between. The CDR3 consists of 17 residues. The CDR3 sequence: CAISTEGRGSTNEKLFF. CDR3 DNA sequence: TGTGCCATCAGTACGGAGGGAAGGGGGTCAACTAATGAAAAACTGTTTTTT.

This clonotype turned up a few times. J is TRBJ2-7 and V is TRBV6-1; the D is unclear. CDR1 and CDR2 (germline): MNHNS, SASEGT. There are 14 residues in the CDR3. The V end lost 1 base, the J end lost 4 bases, and 11 bases lay between the germline ends. CDR3 sequence reads: CASSEVGPQYEQYF. CDR3 DNA sequence: TGTGCCAGCAGTGAAGTCGGACCACAATACGAGCAGTACTTC.

The gene calls are TRBV15 and TRBJ2-6; D is possibly TRBD1 or TRBD2 (5 bases each). V lost 0 bases and J lost 2, with 29 bases in between. This CDR3 has 23 amino acids. The V gene's germline CDR1 is LNHNV and CDR2 YYDKDF (reference sequence). The CDR3 protein is CATSRDLFVRDVLRGPGANVLTF. CDR3 sequence (DNA): TGTGCCACCAGCAGAGATCTTTTTGTGAGGGATGTTCTCCGGGGACCTGGGGCCAACGTCCTGACTTTC.

The table lists this clonotype with a few counts. The chain joins TRBV3-1 to TRBJ2-1; TRBD1 might be the D (6 bases). With 0 bases removed from V and 0 bases from J, the gap between germline ends came to 27 bases. Germline V lookup: CDR1 LGHDT, CDR2 YNNKEL (reference sequence). This CDR3 spans 22 amino acids. The DNA of the CDR3 is TGTGCCAGCAGCCAAGATCCCAGGCGGACAGTGGTTTATTACGTCTCCTACAATGAGCAGTTCTTC. As protein: CASSQDPRRTVVYYVSYNEQFF.

The table lists this clonotype with many counts. The rearrangement uses TRBV4-2 and TRBJ2-7; 7 bases align to TRBD2. Trimming cost V 0 bases and J 2 bases; bases outside gene matches: 10. This CDR3 region has 17 residues. Germline CDR1 reads LGHNA; CDR2 reads YNFKEQ. CDR3 bases: TGTGCCAGCAGCCAAGAGTCACTACGAGCGGGGACCTACGAGCAGTACTTC. Translating it yields CASSQESLRAGTYEQYF.

This clonotype has only a few counts. This chain connects TRBV27 to TRBJ2-2, with D possibly being TRBD1 or TRBD2 (6 bases each). Germline V CDR1 and CDR2: MNHEY, SMNVEV (reference sequence). V gave up 7 bases and J gave up 4 bases, with 13 bases separating them. The CDR3 spans 14 residues. CDR3 in amino acids: CASMWGAGTGELFF. CDR3 in DNA: TGTGCCAGCATGTGGGGGGCGGGCACCGGGGAGCTGTTTTTT.

This chain joins TRBV29-1 and TRBJ2-3; a possible D gene is TRBD1 (5 bases). The CDR3 consists of 12 residues. V was pared by 4 bases and J by 8 bases, with 13 bases between. Germline loops: CDR1 SQVTM, CDR2 ANQGSEA. The chain's CDR3 is CSVGSGMGTQYF. The CDR3 DNA sequence: TGCAGCGTTGGGTCAGGGATGGGTACGCAGTATTTT.

The chain is built from TRBV4-1 and TRBJ1-6; D unclear. V shed 1 base and J shed 7 bases, with 5 bases lying between them. This CDR3 contains 13 residues. In germline, CDR1 is MGHRA, CDR2 YSYEKL. The CDR3 is CASSQVENSPLHF. The DNA for the CDR3 is TGCGCCAGCAGCCAAGTCGAAAATTCACCCCTCCACTTT.

This clonotype was picked up a small number of times. The chain joins TRBV3-1 to TRBJ2-7; TRBD1 aligns across 9 bases. This CDR3 has 15 amino acids. CDR1 is LGHDT, CDR2 YNNKEL, per germline (reference sequence). V lost 6 bases, J lost 2 bases, and 8 bases stayed unmatched. The DNA for the CDR3 is TGTGCCAGCAGATCCGGGACAGGGATGACCTACGAGCAGTACTTC. This codes for CASRSGTGMTYEQYF.

The table lists this clonotype with a few counts. The J gene is TRBJ2-1, the V gene TRBV12-3 or TRBV12-4; D perhaps matches TRBD2 (6 bases). The CDR3 runs 10 residues. The germline V and J ends were trimmed by 5 bases and 10 bases, with 6 bases remaining between them. CDR3 sequence: CASSGLEQFF. The CDR3, as DNA: TGTGCCAGCAGTGGACTAGAGCAGTTCTTC.

This clonotype appeared many times. The chain recombines TRBV20-1 with TRBJ2-7; 8 bases are a match to TRBD1. The CDR3 contains 13 residues. The germline gives CDR1 DFQATT, CDR2 SNEGSKA (reference sequence). V lost 5 bases and J lost 3; bases outside the gene matches: 6. CDR3 sequence reads: CSAFETGVYEQYF. The CDR3 nucleotides read TGCAGTGCTTTTGAGACAGGGGTCTACGAGCAGTACTTC.

There are a few counts of this clonotype. This chain uses TRBV12-3 or TRBV12-4 with TRBJ2-2; TRBD1 is a possible D gene (6 bases). CDR3 length equals 16 residues. V was shortened by 4 bases and J by 0 bases, with 12 bases between the two germline ends. As DNA, the CDR3 is TGTGCCAGCAGTTCAAATGACAGGTCGAACACCGGGGAGCTGTTTTTT. This codes for CASSSNDRSNTGELFF.

Only a few counts were recorded for this clonotype. This chain uses TRBV29-1 with TRBJ2-1; 9 bases fit TRBD1. V was pared by 4 bases and J by 6 bases, with 4 bases of the junction left unmatched. The CDR3 is made up of 13 amino acids. Germline CDR1 and CDR2: SQVTM and ANQGSEA. The CDR3 region has the DNA TGCAGCGTTGTGGACAGGGGCCCCAATGAGCAGTTCTTC. Encoded protein: CSVVDRGPNEQFF.

CDR3 sequence (DNA): TGTGCCAGCAGTATGCAGGTTTACGAGCAGTACTTC. Its translation is CASSMQVYEQYF. This chain uses TRBV12-3 or TRBV12-4 with TRBJ2-7, with D hard to call. The CDR3 length is 12 residues. V gave up 5 bases and J gave up 4 bases, with 9 bases separating them.

This clonotype appeared many times. The gene calls are TRBV4-1 and TRBJ2-5; no clear D gene. The CDR3 is 15 residues long. Germline V gives CDR1 MGHRA, CDR2 YSYEKL. The V gene lost 1 base and the J gene lost 4 bases, with 13 bases spanning the gap. CDR3 loop: CASSQVLGNPETQYF. CDR3 coding DNA: TGCGCCAGCAGCCAAGTTCTTGGGAATCCAGAGACCCAGTACTTC.

In its sample, this clonotype was seen a few times. The chain is built from TRBV27 and TRBJ2-3; 10 nucleotides line up with TRBD2. This CDR3 has 15 amino acids. Germline V gene lookup returns CDR1 MNHEY and CDR2 SMNVEV (reference sequence). With V trimmed by 5 bases and J by 3 bases, 5 bases remained unmatched. CDR3 sequence (DNA): TGTGCCAGCAGTACGAGCGGGAGGGCGACAGATACGCAGTATTTT. As protein: CASSTSGRATDTQYF.

CDR3 loop: CSVQTGRNYNEQFF. In DNA, the CDR3 is TGCAGCGTCCAGACAGGGAGGAACTACAATGAGCAGTTCTTC. The chain is built from TRBV29-1 and TRBJ2-1; D possibly corresponds to TRBD1 (7 bases). The germline V gene has CDR1 SQVTM and CDR2 ANQGSEA. This CDR3 region has 14 residues. Trimming took 6 bases from V and 3 from J, leaving 15 bases between them.

This clonotype has more than one count but fewer than ten. The chain uses TRBV9 and TRBJ2-7, with TRBD1 as a possible D gene (6 bases). Trimming shortened V by 4 bases and J by 4 bases, and 15 bases separated the two germline ends. Per germline, CDR1 SGDLS and CDR2 YYNGEE. This CDR3 region has 14 residues. CDR3 in DNA: TGTGCCAGCAGCCCTAGGGACATCGGTTACGAGCAGTACTTC. This translates into CASSPRDIGYEQYF.

Remarks on this clonotype: A single base separates this from a much larger clone, so it may be a read error. This chain links TRBV6-1 with TRBJ2-3; TRBD1 or TRBD2 may be the D gene (5 bases each). V lost 6 bases, J lost 2 bases, and 18 bases lay in between. Germline values: CDR1 MNHNS, CDR2 SASEGT. The CDR3 runs 16 residues. In nucleotides, the CDR3 is TGTGCCAGCAGCCCCAGTTCAACGGGACCCACAGATACGCAGTATTTT. Protein sequence: CASSPSSTGPTDTQYF.

This clonotype has a count of ten or more. The V gene is TRBV2, the J gene TRBJ1-2, with TRBD1 matching over 8 bases. From germline, CDR1 is SNHLY and CDR2 FYNNEI. V lost 4 bases to trimming and J lost 4 bases; unmatched junction nucleotides: 2. The CDR3 totals 13 residues. The CDR3 region has the DNA TGTGCCAGCAGTGCAGGGGGCGCCTATGGCTACACCTTC. This translates into CASSAGGAYGYTF.

The V call is TRBV3-1, the J call TRBJ2-7, with D perhaps matching TRBD1 or TRBD2 (6 bases each). V dropped 10 bases and J dropped 4 bases, with 23 bases sitting between them. The CDR3 is 15 amino acids. Germline CDR1 reads LGHDT; CDR2 reads YNNKEL (reference sequence). The CDR3 loop reads CATSDRTKRGYEQYF. The CDR3 DNA follows: TGTGCCACCTCCGACCGGACTAAAAGGGGGTACGAGCAGTACTTC.

This clonotype showed up just a few times. This chain links TRBV9 with TRBJ2-1; no reliable D call. The germline CDR1 and CDR2 sequences are SGDLS and YYNGEE. Trimming left V 0 bases short and J 5 bases short, with 9 bases between. This CDR3 is built from 14 residues. This CDR3 is CASSVAGRDNEQFF. The CDR3 DNA sequence: TGTGCCAGCAGCGTAGCCGGACGCGACAATGAGCAGTTCTTC. Together with reference TRBV9 and TRBJ2-1, the CDR3 gives the full variable domain: DSGVTQTPKHLITATGQRVTLRCSPRSGDLSVYWYQQSLDQGLQFLIQYYNGEERAKGNILERFSAQQFPDLHSELNLSSLELGDSALYFCASSVAGRDNEQFFGPGTRLTVL.

This clonotype was counted between two and nine times. The chain combines TRBV12-3 or TRBV12-4 with TRBJ2-3; D perhaps matches TRBD2 (5 bases). Trimming cost V 0 bases and J 2 bases, with 33 bases left between them. The CDR3 has 23 residues. The DNA of the CDR3 is TGTGCCAGCAGTTTAGCGCGGAGGTGGAGAGGGCCCGGTGGTCTGCCCCCCACAGATACGCAGTATTTT. Protein: CASSLARRWRGPGGLPPTDTQYF.

The CDR3 spells CASSHSSGVNTGELFF. The DNA of the CDR3 is TGCGCCAGCAGCCACTCTAGCGGGGTAAACACCGGGGAGCTGTTTTTT. The chain links TRBV4-1 to TRBJ2-2, with 9 bases that match TRBD2. J lost 2 bases, V lost 3 bases, and 4 bases had no gene match. Germline CDR1 and CDR2: MGHRA and YSYEKL. CDR3 size: 16 residues.

This chain connects TRBV12-3 or TRBV12-4 to TRBJ2-3; D perhaps matches TRBD2 (5 bases). V lost 6 bases and J lost 0, with 7 bases in between. The CDR3 consists of 13 residues. The CDR3 sequence: CASRDSSTDTQYF. In DNA form, the CDR3 reads TGTGCCAGCAGGGACTCGAGCACAGATACGCAGTATTTT.

This clonotype was seen many times. The genes are TRBV27 and TRBJ1-2; D unclear. This CDR3 has 12 residues. Germline values: CDR1 MNHEY, CDR2 SMNVEV (reference sequence). Trimming stripped 2 bases from V and 6 bases from J, with 7 bases between. CDR3 loop: CASSLGGHGYTF. Here the CDR3 DNA reads TGTGCCAGCAGTTTAGGCGGACATGGCTACACCTTC.

This clonotype was observed a few times. This chain joins TRBV6-2 or TRBV6-3 and TRBJ1-5; 7 bases line up with TRBD1. The germline gives CDR1 MNHEY, CDR2 SVGEGT. Trimming at V came to 7 bases and at J to 0 bases, leaving 6 bases not matched to a gene. The CDR3 spans 15 residues. The CDR3 DNA is TGTGCCAGCACACCCGACAGGGATAGCAATCAGCCCCAGCATTTT. Amino acids: CASTPDRDSNQPQHF.